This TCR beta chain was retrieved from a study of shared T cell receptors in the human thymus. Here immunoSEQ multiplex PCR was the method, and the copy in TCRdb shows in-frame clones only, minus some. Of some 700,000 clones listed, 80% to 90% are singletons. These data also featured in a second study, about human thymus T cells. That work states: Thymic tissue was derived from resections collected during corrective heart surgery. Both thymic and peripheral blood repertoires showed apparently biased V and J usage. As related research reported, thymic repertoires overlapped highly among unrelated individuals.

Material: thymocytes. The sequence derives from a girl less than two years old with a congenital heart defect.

In DNA, the CDR3 is TGTGCCATCAGTGAGCAGTTTACCGGGACAGGGGCGCCACTGAATCAGCCCCAGCATTTT. Translated, it gives CAISEQFTGTGAPLNQPQHF. J is TRBJ1-5 and V is TRBV10-3; 10 bases align to TRBD1. CDR3 size: 20 residues. CDR1 and CDR2 from the germline V gene are ENHRY and SYGVKD. The ends lost 2 bases at V and 4 bases at J; junction bases unmatched: 17.